The 4 T cell receptor beta chains below all came from one sample that was sequenced in a study of CD8 T cells in ankylosing spondylitis. Overall study findings and caveats: Seemingly characteristic of ankylosing spondylitis blood was a TCR beta motif consisting of under ten highly homologous variants.

No antigen has been assigned to these receptors. MiXCR, run by TCRdb on the 5' RACE reads, gives a single entry per CDR3 protein. The repertoire holds fewer than 450,000 distinct CDR3 sequences, 17% seen once, with 1% in the top ten. The source material was blood, either unsorted or a sorted T cell fraction (not recorded which). The receptors here all came from a male donor with ankylosing spondylitis.

This clonotype was detected ten times or more. The chain uses TRBV20-1 and TRBJ1-5; tentative D call: TRBD1 (5 bases). V was pared by 0 bases and J by 6 bases, with 18 bases between. CDR1 is DFQATT and CDR2 is SNEGSKA in the germline V gene (reference sequence). CDR3 size: 16 residues. The CDR3, as DNA: TGCAGTGCTAGAGATTCCCGCGCGGGGGAACTTCAGCCCCAGCATTTT. Encoded protein: CSARDSRAGELQPQHF.

This clonotype has only a few counts. The genes are TRBV5-1 and TRBJ1-2; D not certain. CDR3 size: 11 residues. The germline V gene has CDR1 SGHRS and CDR2 YFSETQ. The ends were cut back, 4 bases at V and 4 bases at J, with 5 bases in the middle. This CDR3 is CASSGTYGYTF. Here the CDR3 DNA reads TGCGCCAGCAGCGGAACCTATGGCTACACCTTC.

This clonotype was observed a few times. The V call is TRBV20-1, the J call TRBJ1-4, with D possibly being TRBD1 (5 bases). Germline V gene data show CDR1 as DFQATT and CDR2 as SNEGSKA (reference sequence). The V end was cut by 2 bases, the J end by 4 bases, with 8 bases between. The CDR3 contains 13 residues. The CDR3 region has the DNA TGCAGTGCTAGAAGGGGCTATAATGAAAAACTGTTTTTT. Amino acids: CSARRGYNEKLFF.

The chain combines TRBV11-1 with TRBJ2-5; 7 positions match TRBD1. Germline V gene data show CDR1 as SGHAT and CDR2 as FQDESV (reference sequence). The CDR3 loop spans 15 amino acids. Losses at the gene ends were 5 bases for V and 2 bases for J; bases not matched to a gene: 8. CDR3: CASSPTGTPQETQYF. CDR3 DNA: TGTGCCAGCAGCCCGACAGGGACCCCACAAGAGACCCAGTACTTC.